The entry that follows covers one T cell receptor beta chain sequence. Its antigen is unknown. Within one base of it there is no much larger clone, and no base qualities were kept. TCRbeta CDR3 regions were amplified from genomic DNA by means of the immunoSEQ Assay, a bias-controlled multiplex PCR. The paper's data handling went like this. Nucleated cell counts per sample were estimated from amplification of reference gene primers within the assay. To quantify the absolute abundance of each unique TCRbeta CDR3 rearrangement, sequence reads were collapsed and filtered. For each sample, productive Simpson clonality was calculated as the square root of Simpson's diversity index across productive rearrangements. TCRdb provides this immuneACCESS table in a form limited to in-frame rearrangements. Some clones are lacking; in checked studies, under half of them reflect an unresolved V gene, and why the rest are absent is not known. That table furnishes V, J and clone size, whereas the DNA furnished D and trimming. For this sample the table gives about 260,000 clones, of which approximately 85% were detected only once. The ten largest clones capture about 0.64% of the sample.

The collaborating institutions used their own protocols to collect whole blood in K2EDTA tubes. For TCRbeta analysis, collaborator samples were shipped as frozen whole blood, as isolated PBMCs, or as DNA extracted from either sample type. The data belong to a study of blood T cell repertoires in COVID-19 (dated by TCRdb to 2018 to 2021). Broadly, across the study: Samples from collaborators originated in the United States, Italy and Spain and spanned both the acute and convalescent phases of COVID-19. The material from the prospective study consisted of cDNA or gDNA derived from T cells, B-cell-depleted T cells, or PBMCs. Subjects who had been exposed to COVID-19, were actively infected with it, or had recovered from it provided the deeply sampled blood TCRbeta repertoires that made up the dataset. The repertoires were released in a freely available public database meant as a resource for research on the immune response to SARS-CoV-2. Samples were obtained from the ongoing ImmuneRACE study (first 160 participants) and from 1,254 subjects provided by 6 global collaborators. Sample metadata almost always included a de-identified subject ID, COVID-19 status, age in years and sex. Where available, HLA class I and class II types were taken from metadata supplied by the sample provider and were not determined by assay-based typing.

The CDR3 contains 17 residues, cysteine and phenylalanine counted. Just the 51-base CDR3 DNA is kept, in frame starting at base 1. The paper as a whole reports these results and caveats: How much clinical and demographic metadata was included differed by source and by participant, and the metadata was provided uncurated.

The receptor was derived from a human donor in a cohort sampled during active COVID-19. Sequencing used peripheral blood. The receptor chain draws on TRBV12-1 and TRBJ1-1; the D segment call TRBD1 is taken from the table without a DNA check. TRBV12-1 is termed a pseudogene. The DNA reads as follows: TGTGCCAGCAGCTTCGACGACAGGGCTACCATGAACACTGAAGCTTTCTTT. This encodes CASSFDDRATMNTEAFF.